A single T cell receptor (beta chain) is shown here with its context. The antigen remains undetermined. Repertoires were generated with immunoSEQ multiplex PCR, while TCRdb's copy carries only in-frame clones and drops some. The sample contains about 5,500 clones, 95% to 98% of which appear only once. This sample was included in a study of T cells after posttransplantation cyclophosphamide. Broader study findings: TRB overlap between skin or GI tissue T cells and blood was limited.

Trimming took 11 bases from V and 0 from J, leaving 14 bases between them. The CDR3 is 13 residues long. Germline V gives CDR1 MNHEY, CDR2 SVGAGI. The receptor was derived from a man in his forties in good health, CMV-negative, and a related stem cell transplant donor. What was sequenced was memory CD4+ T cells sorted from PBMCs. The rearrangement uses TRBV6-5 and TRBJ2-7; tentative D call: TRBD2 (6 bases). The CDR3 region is CAARRESSYEQYF. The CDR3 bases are TGTGCCGCTCGGCGGGAAAGCTCCTACGAGCAGTACTTC.